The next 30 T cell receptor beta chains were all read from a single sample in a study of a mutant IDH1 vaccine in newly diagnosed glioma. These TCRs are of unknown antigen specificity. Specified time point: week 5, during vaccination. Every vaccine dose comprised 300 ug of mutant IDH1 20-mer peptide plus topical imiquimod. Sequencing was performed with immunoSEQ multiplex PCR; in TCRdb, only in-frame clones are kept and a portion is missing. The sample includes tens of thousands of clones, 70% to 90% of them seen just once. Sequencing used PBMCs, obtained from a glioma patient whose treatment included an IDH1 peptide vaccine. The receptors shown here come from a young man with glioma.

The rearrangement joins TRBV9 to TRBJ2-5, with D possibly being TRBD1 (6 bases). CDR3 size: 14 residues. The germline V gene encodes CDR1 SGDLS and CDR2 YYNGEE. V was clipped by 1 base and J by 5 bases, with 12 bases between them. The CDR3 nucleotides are TGTGCCAGCAGCGTATTGGATACAGGGGAGACCCAGTACTTC. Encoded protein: CASSVLDTGETQYF.

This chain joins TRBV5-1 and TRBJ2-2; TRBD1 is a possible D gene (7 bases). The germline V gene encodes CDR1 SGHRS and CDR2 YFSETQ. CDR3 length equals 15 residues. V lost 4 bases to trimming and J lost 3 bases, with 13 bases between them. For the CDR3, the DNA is TGCGCCAGCAGCCCGGGGGACAGAGACACCGGGGAGCTGTTTTTT. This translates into CASSPGDRDTGELFF.

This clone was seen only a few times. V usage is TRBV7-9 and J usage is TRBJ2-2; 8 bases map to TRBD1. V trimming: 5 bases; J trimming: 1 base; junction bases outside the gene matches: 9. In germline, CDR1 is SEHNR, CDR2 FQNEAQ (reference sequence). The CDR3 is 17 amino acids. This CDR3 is CASSVFGQGRNTGELFF. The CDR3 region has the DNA TGTGCCAGCAGCGTGTTCGGACAGGGCCGGAACACCGGGGAGCTGTTTTTT.

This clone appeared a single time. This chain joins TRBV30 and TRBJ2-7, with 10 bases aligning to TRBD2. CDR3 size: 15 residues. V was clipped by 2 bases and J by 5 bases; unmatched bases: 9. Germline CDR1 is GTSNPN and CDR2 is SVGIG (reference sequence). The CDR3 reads CAWSSGTSGTHEQYF. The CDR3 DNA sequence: TGTGCCTGGAGTTCGGGCACTAGCGGGACCCACGAGCAGTACTTC.

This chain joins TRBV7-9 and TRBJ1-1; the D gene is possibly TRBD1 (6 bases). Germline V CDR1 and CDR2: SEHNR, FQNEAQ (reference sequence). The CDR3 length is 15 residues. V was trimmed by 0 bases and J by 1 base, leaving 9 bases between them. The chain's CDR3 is CASSLAGRGNTEAFF. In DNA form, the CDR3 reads TGTGCCAGCAGCTTAGCGGGCAGGGGGAACACTGAAGCTTTCTTT.

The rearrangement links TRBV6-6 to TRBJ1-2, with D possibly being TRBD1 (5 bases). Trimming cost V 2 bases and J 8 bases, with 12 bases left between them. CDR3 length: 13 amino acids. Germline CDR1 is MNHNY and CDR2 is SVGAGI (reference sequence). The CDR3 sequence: CASSYLGDEGYTF. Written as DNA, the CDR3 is TGTGCCAGCAGTTACCTGGGGGATGAGGGCTACACCTTC.

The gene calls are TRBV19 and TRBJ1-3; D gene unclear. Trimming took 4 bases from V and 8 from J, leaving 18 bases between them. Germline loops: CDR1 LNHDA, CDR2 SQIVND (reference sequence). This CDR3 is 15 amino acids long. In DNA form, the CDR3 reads TGTGCCAGTAGTAAAGGCCGGAAAACAACGGACACCATATATTTT. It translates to CASSKGRKTTDTIYF.

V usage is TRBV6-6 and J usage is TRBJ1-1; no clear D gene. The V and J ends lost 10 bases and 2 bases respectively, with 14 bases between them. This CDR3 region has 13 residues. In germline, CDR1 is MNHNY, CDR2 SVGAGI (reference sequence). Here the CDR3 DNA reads TGTGCCACCAAGGCAGGCGGTAACACTGAAGCTTTCTTT. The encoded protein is CATKAGGNTEAFF.

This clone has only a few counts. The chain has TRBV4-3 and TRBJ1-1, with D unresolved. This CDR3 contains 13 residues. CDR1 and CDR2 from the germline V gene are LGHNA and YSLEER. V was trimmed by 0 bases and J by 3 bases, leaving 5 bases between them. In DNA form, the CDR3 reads TGCGCCAGCAGCCAAGAAAAGTACACTGAAGCTTTCTTT. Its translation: CASSQEKYTEAFF.

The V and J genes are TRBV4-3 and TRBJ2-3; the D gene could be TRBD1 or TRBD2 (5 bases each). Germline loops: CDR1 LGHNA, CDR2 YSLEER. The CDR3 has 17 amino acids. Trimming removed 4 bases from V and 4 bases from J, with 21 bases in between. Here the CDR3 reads CASSPSGGPRDPDTQYF. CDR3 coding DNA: TGCGCCAGCAGCCCCTCCGGCGGACCCCGGGACCCAGATACGCAGTATTTT.

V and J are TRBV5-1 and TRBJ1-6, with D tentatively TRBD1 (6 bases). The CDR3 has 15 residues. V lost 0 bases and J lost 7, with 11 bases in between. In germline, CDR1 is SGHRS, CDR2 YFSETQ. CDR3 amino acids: CASSLEGDPNSPLHF. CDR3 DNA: TGCGCCAGCAGCTTGGAGGGGGACCCCAATTCACCCCTCCACTTT.

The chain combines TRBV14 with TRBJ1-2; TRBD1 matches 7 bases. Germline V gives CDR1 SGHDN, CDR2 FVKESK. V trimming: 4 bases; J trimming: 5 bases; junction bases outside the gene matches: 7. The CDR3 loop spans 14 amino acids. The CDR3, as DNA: TGTGCCAGCAGCCCTCAGGGGGGCTGGTATGGCTACACCTTC. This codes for CASSPQGGWYGYTF.

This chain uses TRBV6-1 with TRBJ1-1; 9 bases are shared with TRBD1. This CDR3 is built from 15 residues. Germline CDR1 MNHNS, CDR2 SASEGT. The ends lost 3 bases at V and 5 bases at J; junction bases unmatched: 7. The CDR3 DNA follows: TGTGCCAGCAGTGAGCCGGGACAGGGAAGGACTGAAGCTTTCTTT. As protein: CASSEPGQGRTEAFF.

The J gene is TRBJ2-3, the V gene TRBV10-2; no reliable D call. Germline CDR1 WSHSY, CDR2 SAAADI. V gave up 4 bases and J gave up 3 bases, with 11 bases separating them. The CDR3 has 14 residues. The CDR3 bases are TGCGCCAGCAGTGCGCTGGGATTAACAGATACGCAGTATTTT. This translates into CASSALGLTDTQYF.

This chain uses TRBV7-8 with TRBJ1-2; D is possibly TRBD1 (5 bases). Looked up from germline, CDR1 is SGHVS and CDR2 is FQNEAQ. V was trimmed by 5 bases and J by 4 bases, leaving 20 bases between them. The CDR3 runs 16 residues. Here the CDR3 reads CASSPGRGGGGYGYTF. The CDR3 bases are TGTGCCAGCAGCCCAGGGAGGGGTGGTGGTGGCTATGGCTACACCTTC.

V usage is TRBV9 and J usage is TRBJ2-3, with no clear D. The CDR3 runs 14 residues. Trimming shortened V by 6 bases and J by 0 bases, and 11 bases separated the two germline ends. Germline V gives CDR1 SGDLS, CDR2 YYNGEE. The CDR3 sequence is CASTYGTSTDTQYF. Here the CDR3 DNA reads TGTGCCAGCACGTACGGAACTAGCACAGATACGCAGTATTTT. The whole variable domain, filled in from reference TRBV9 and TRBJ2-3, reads DSGVTQTPKHLITATGQRVTLRCSPRSGDLSVYWYQQSLDQGLQFLIQYYNGEERAKGNILERFSAQQFPDLHSELNLSSLELGDSALYFCASTYGTSTDTQYFGPGTRLTVL.

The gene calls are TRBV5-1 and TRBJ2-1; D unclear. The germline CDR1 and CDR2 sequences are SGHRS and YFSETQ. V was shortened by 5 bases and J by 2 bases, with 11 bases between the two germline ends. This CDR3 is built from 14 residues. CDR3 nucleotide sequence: TGCGCCAGCAGTAGAGACGAGCCCTACAATGAGCAGTTCTTC. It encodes CASSRDEPYNEQFF.

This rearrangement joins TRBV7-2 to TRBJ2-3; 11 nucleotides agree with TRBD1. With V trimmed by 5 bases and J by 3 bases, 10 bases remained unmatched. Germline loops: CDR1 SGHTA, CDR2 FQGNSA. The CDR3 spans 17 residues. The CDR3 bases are TGTGCCAGCAGCAGGGCCGGGACAGGGGGAAGAACAGATACGCAGTATTTT. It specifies CASSRAGTGGRTDTQYF.

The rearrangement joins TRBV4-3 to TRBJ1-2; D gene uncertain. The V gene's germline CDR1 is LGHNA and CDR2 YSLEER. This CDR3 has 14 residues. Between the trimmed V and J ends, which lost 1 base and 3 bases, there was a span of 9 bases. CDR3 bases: TGCGCCAGCAGCCAAGGGCCTTGGGACTATGGCTACACCTTC. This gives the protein CASSQGPWDYGYTF.

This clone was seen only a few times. This chain's CDR3 is CASSQDYSSGANVLTF. CDR3 in DNA: TGCGCCAGCAGCCAAGATTACAGCTCTGGGGCCAACGTCCTGACTTTC. The chain has TRBV4-3 and TRBJ2-6; D unclear. There are 16 residues in the CDR3. V shed 0 bases and J shed 0 bases, with 6 bases lying between them. Germline CDR1 and CDR2: LGHNA and YSLEER.

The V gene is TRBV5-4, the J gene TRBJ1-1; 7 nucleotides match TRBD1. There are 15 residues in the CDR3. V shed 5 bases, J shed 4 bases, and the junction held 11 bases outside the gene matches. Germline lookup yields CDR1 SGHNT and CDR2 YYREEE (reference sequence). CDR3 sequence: CASRPDRASSTEAFF. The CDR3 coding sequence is TGTGCCAGCAGACCTGACAGGGCAAGCAGCACTGAAGCTTTCTTT.

The CDR3 region has the DNA TGCGCCAGCAGCCAAGTCGGAGGGGACAGGGCCTACAATGAGCAGTTCTTC. Protein sequence: CASSQVGGDRAYNEQFF. The chain joins TRBV4-3 to TRBJ2-1, with TRBD1 matching 9 bases. Trimming removed 1 base from V and 2 bases from J; junction bases left unmatched: 6. Germline V gives CDR1 LGHNA, CDR2 YSLEER. The CDR3 is 17 residues long.

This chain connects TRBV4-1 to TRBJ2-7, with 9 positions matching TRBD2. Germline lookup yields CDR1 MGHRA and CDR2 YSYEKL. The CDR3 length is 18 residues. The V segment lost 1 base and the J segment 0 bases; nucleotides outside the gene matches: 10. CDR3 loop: CASSQVVPSGASSYEQYF. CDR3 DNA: TGCGCCAGCAGCCAAGTTGTCCCTAGCGGGGCTAGCTCCTACGAGCAGTACTTC.

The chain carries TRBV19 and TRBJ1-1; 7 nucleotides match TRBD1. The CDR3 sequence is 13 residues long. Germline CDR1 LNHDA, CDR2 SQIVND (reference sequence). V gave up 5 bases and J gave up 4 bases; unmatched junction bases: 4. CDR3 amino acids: CASSFNRGTEAFF. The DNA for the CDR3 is TGTGCCAGTAGTTTCAACAGGGGCACTGAAGCTTTCTTT.

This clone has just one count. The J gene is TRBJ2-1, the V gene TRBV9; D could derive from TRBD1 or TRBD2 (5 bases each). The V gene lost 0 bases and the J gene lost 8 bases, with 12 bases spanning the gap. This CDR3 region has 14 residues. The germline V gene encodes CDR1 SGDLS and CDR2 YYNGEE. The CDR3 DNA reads TGTGCCAGCAGCGTAGAGGCAGGGACCCATGAGCAGTTCTTC. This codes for CASSVEAGTHEQFF.

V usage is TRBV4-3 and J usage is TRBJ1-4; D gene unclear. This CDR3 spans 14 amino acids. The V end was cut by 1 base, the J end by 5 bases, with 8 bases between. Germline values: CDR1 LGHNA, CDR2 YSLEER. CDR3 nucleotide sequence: TGCGCCAGCAGCCAAGGCGTCGGGAATGAAAAACTGTTTTTT. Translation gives CASSQGVGNEKLFF.

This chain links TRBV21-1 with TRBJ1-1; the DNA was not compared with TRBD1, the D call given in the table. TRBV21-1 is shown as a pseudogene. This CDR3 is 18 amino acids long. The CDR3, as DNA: TGTGCCAGCAGCAAAGCTAGGACAGGGGGACAGGGAGACACTGAAGCTTTCTTT. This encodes CASSKARTGGQGDTEAFF.

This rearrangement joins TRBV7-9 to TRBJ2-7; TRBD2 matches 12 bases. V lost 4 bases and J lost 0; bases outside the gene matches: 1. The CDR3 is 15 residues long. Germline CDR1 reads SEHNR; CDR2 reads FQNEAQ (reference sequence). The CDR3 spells CASSSTSGSSYEQYF. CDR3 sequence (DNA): TGTGCCAGCAGCTCGACTAGCGGGAGCTCCTACGAGCAGTACTTC.

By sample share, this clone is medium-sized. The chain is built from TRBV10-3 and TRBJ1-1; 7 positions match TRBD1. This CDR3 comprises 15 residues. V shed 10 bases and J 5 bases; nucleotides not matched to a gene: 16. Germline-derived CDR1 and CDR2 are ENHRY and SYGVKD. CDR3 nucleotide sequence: TGTGCCACCTCGGGACAGTCTCTGGGTGGGACTGAAGCTTTCTTT. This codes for CATSGQSLGGTEAFF.

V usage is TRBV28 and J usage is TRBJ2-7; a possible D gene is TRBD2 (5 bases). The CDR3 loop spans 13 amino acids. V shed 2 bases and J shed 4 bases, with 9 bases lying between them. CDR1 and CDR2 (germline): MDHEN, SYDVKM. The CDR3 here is CASSLRGSYEQYF. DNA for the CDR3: TGTGCCAGCAGTTTACGGGGTTCATACGAGCAGTACTTC.